These 5 T cell receptor beta chains came from one sample sequenced in a study of blood T cell repertoires in COVID-19. Sequenced by immunoSEQ multiplex PCR; TCRdb stores in-frame clones only, minus some. The data hold 170,000 or so clones, with around 82% observed a single time. Specimen: peripheral blood. These receptors all come from a man aged 18-30 years with active or convalescent COVID-19.

CDR3 in amino acids: CASSHSGLAGASNYNEQFF. Here the CDR3 DNA reads TGTGCCAGCAGCCATTCCGGACTAGCGGGGGCCAGTAACTACAATGAGCAGTTCTTC. The J gene is TRBJ2-1, the V gene TRBV4-2; 13 bases line up with TRBD2. This CDR3 comprises 19 residues. The germline V gene has CDR1 LGHNA and CDR2 YNFKEQ. The J segment lost 3 bases and the V segment lost 3 bases, leaving 11 bases of the junction unmatched.

This rearrangement joins TRBV5-1 to TRBJ2-5; 9 nucleotides align to TRBD2. With V trimmed by 7 bases and J by 2 bases, 6 bases remained unmatched. The CDR3 length is 14 residues. CDR1 and CDR2 (germline): SGHRS, YFSETQ. CDR3: CASSQRGVQETQYF. CDR3 in DNA: TGCGCCAGCTCTCAGCGGGGGGTACAAGAGACCCAGTACTTC.

The gene calls are TRBV18 and TRBJ2-3, with TRBD2 as a possible D gene (5 bases). The CDR3 sequence is 18 residues long. CDR1 and CDR2 (germline): KGHSH, LQKENI. V dropped 3 bases and J dropped 0 bases, with 19 bases sitting between them. CDR3 DNA sequence: TGTGCCAGCTCACCCCCCAAGAGGGATTCCTCTAGCACAGATACGCAGTATTTT. Protein sequence: CASSPPKRDSSSTDTQYF.

This clone was picked up a small number of times. The CDR3: CASSLRRTGFDYGYTF. CDR3 nucleotides: TGTGCCAGCAGCTTAAGACGGACAGGGTTTGACTATGGCTACACCTTC. This chain joins TRBV7-9 and TRBJ1-2; the match to TRBD1 covers 8 bases. The germline V gene has CDR1 SEHNR and CDR2 FQNEAQ (reference sequence). The CDR3 loop spans 16 amino acids. J gave up 3 bases and V 2 bases, and 8 bases lay outside the gene matches.

The chain combines TRBV7-2 with TRBJ2-1; D uncertain. This CDR3 has 16 residues. With 5 bases removed from V and 0 bases from J, the gap between germline ends came to 14 bases. Germline V gene data show CDR1 as SGHTA and CDR2 as FQGNSA. The CDR3 loop is CASSPHGGSSYNEQFF. In DNA, the CDR3 is TGTGCCAGCAGCCCCCACGGCGGTAGCTCCTACAATGAGCAGTTCTTC.